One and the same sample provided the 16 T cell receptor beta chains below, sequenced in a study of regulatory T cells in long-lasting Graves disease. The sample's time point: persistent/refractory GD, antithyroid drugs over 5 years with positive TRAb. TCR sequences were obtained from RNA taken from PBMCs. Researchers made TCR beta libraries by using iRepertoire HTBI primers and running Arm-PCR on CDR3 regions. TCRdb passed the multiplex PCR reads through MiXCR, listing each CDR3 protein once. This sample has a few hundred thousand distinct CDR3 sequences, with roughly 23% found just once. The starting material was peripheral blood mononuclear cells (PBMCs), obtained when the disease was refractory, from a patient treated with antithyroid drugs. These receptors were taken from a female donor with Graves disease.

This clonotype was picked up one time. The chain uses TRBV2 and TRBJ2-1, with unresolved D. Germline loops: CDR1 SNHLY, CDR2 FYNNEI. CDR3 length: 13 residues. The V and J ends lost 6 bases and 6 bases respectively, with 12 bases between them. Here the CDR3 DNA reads TGTGCCAGCAGACCGAACAGTGCCAATGAGCAGTTCTTC. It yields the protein CASRPNSANEQFF.

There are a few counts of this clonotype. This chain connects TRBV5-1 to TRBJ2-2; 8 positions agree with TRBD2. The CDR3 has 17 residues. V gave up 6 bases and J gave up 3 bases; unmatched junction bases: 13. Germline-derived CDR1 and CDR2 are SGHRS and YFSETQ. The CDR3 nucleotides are TGCGCCAGCATGGTATCTCCGGGACTAGTCGACACCGGGGAGCTGTTTTTT. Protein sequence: CASMVSPGLVDTGELFF.

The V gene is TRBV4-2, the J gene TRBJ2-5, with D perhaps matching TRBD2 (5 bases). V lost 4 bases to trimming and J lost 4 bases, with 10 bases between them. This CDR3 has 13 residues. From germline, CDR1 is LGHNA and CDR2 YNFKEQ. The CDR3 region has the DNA TGTGCCAGCAGCCTGGGAGAGTTAGAGACCCAGTACTTC. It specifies CASSLGELETQYF.

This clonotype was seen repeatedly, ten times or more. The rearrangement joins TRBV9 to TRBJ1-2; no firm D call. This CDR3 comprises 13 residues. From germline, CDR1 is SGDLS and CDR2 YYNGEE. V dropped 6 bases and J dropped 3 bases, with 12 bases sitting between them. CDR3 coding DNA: TGTGCCAGCACCCGGGAGAACCACTATGGCTACACCTTC. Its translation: CASTRENHYGYTF.

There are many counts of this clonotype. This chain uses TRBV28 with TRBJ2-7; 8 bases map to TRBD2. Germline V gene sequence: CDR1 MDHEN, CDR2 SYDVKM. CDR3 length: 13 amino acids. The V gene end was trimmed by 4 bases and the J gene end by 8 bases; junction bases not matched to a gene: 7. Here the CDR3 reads CASSSTTSEKQYF. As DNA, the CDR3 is TGTGCCAGCAGTTCGACGACTAGCGAGAAGCAGTACTTC. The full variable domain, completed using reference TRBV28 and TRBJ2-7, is DVKVTQSSRYLVKRTGEKVFLECVQDMDHENMFWYRQDPGLGLRLIYFSYDVKMKEKGDIPEGYSVSREKKERFSLILESASTNQTSMYLCASSSTTSEKQYFGPGTRLTVT.

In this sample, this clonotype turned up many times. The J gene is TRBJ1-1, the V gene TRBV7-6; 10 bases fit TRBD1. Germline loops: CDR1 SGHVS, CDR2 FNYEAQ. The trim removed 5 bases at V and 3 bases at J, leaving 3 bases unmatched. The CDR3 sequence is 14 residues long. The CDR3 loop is CASSKGQGHTEAFF. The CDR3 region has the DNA TGTGCCAGCAGCAAGGGACAGGGGCACACTGAAGCTTTCTTT.

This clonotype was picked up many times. CDR3 amino acids: CASSLFPPGGSDETQYF. The CDR3 DNA sequence: TGTGCCAGCAGCTTATTCCCCCCCGGCGGGAGTGATGAGACCCAGTACTTC. The chain employs TRBV11-2 and TRBJ2-5; 7 nucleotides align to TRBD2. After removal of 2 bases from V and 5 bases from J, the junction contained 14 bases not matched to a gene. Looked up from germline, CDR1 is SGHAT and CDR2 is FQNNGV. The CDR3 has 17 residues. Full variable domain (missing parts from reference TRBV11-2 and TRBJ2-5): EAGVAQSPRYKIIEKRQSVAFWCNPISGHATLYWYQQILGQGPKLLIQFQNNGVVDDSQLPKDRFSAERLKGVDSTLKIQPAKLEDSAVYLCASSLFPPGGSDETQYFGPGTRLLVL.

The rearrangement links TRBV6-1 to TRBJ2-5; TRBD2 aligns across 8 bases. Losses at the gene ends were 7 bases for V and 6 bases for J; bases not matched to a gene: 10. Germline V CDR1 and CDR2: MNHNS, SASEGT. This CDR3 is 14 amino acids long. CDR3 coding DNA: TGTGCCAGCATGCAAGACGGGAGGGCGAAGACCCAGTACTTC. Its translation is CASMQDGRAKTQYF.

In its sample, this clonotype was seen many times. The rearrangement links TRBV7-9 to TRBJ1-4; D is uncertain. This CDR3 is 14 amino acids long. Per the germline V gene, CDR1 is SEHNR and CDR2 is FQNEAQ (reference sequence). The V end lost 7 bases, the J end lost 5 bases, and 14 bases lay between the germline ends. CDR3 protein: CASTTLPGNEKLFF. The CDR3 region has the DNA TGTGCCAGCACCACATTGCCAGGAAATGAAAAACTGTTTTTT.

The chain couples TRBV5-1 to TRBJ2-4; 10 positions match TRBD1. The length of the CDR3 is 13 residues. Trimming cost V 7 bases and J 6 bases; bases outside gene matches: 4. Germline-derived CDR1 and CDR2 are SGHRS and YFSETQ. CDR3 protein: CASSDRGLNIQYF. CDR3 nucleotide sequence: TGCGCCAGCTCCGACAGGGGGCTAAACATTCAGTACTTC.

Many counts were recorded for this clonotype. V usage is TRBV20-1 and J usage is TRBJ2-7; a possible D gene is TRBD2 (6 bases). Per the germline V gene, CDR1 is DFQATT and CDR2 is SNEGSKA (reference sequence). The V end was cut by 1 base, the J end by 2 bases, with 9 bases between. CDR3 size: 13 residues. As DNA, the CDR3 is TGCAGTGCTAGAGCTAGCGCGCCCTACGAGCAGTACTTC. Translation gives CSARASAPYEQYF.

The CDR3 DNA reads as TGTGCCAGCTCACCAGGGCTTACGGGTTTGCACGAGCAGTACTTC. Translation gives CASSPGLTGLHEQYF. V usage is TRBV18 and J usage is TRBJ2-7; D unclear. Germline V gene lookup returns CDR1 KGHSH and CDR2 LQKENI. This CDR3 is built from 15 residues. Trimming shortened V by 2 bases and J by 5 bases, and 16 bases separated the two germline ends.

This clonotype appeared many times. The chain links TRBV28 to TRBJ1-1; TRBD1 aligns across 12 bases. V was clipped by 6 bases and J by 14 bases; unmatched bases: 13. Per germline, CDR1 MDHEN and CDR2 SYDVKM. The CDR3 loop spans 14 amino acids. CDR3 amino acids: CASSSGTGGAFDFF. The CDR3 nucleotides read TGTGCCAGCAGCTCCGGGACAGGGGGCGCGTTTGACTTCTTT.

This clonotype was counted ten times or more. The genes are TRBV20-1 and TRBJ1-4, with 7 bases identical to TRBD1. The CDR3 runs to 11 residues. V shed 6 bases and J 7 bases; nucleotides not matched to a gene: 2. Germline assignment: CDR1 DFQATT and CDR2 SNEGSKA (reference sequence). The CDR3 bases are TGCAGTGCCCGGGACAGTGAAAAACTGTTTTTT. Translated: CSARDSEKLFF.

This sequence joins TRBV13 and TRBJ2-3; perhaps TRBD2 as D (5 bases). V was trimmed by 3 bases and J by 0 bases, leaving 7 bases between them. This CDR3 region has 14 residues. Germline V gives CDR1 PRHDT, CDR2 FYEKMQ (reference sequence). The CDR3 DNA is TGTGCCAGCAGCTTTCGACTAAGCACAGATACGCAGTATTTT. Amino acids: CASSFRLSTDTQYF.

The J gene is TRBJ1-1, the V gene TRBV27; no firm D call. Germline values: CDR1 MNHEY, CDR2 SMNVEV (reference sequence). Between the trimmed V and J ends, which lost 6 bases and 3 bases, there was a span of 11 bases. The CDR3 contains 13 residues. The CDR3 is CASRGRGYTEAFF. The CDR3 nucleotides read TGTGCCAGCAGAGGTCGGGGATACACTGAAGCTTTCTTT.